This T cell receptor (beta chain) originates from a study of cytomegalovirus exposure and HLA in healthy donors (dated by TCRdb to 2017 to 2019). Turning to the overall study: According to an earlier analysis of around 600 of the donors, some 170 million T cells yielded roughly 110 million unique TCR beta sequences and approximately 280 Gb of sequence data. An early release covering 550 to 650 HLA-typed donors comprised approximately 300 gigabases of sequencing data and approximately 85 million unique TCR sequences. Among the approximately 400 genotyped donors, approximately 76% belonged to the genetic ancestry cluster associated with self-reported Caucasian donors. The study was designed to test whether signatures of past pathogen exposure could be identified by cataloging public T cell receptors. Using immunosequencing, the study profiled T cell repertoires from some 670 subjects and related those repertoires to cytomegalovirus serostatus. Along with the approximately 620-subject first cohort, a separate validation cohort of around 110 different subjects was used. To predict cytomegalovirus infection status, the study combined high-throughput TCR immunosequencing, statistical association of individual TCRs with disease status, and machine learning. In a later analysis, previously published TCR beta repertoires from 666 donors were re-analyzed and high-resolution HLA genotyping was added so that TCR occurrence patterns could be studied. In the later analysis, no new phenotypic data were used to find candidate immune exposures; instead, reliance was placed on TCR beta sequences and their occurrence across donors. An earlier analysis of a few hundred of the donors applied high-throughput TCR beta sequencing to assess whether each TCR beta V gene segment acted as functional or pseudogenic. Donor age, sex, ethnicity and CMV serostatus were compiled together with the repertoire data. In a later genetic analysis, genome-wide SNP genotypes for about 60% of the 666 donors were used, and that subset was treated as a discovery cohort. Every repertoire in the discovery cohort had been generated on one and the same sequencing platform. HLA typing covered class I and class II loci at four-digit resolution. Typing coverage varied by locus: about 620-630 donors for A, B, C, DRB1 and DQB1; some 520 for DQA1; about 590 for DPA1; fewer than 480 for DPB1. Five DR-DQ haplotypes were treated as single units for association and clustering because of strong linkage in the cohort. Among some 400 genotyped donors of the cohort, an average of approximately 220,000 unique TCR beta nucleotide sequences was sequenced per donor, of which roughly 17% were non-productive. General study outcomes and caveats: The classifier was reported to diagnose cytomegalovirus status with high specificity and sensitivity in both the original and validation cohorts. In a later analysis, the rate of TCR association differed among HLA loci, with DRB1 alleles having the most associated TCRs and HLA-C alleles having the fewest. Assigning TCR associations to individual alleles was difficult when HLA alleles, especially DR and DQ, strongly co-occurred. A further reported finding was that TCR beta sequences accurately predicted the HLA-A and HLA-B alleles for most subjects in the first cohort. Most CMV-associated TCR beta chains appeared to be HLA-restricted in a later analysis, and the HLA associations seemed to be driven largely by CMV exposure. In an earlier analysis of 500 to 650 of the donors, most TCR beta V segments appeared in productive rearrangements about 87% or about 30% of the time, broadly matching IMGT annotations. In a later analysis, several top co-occurrence clusters were reported to appear linked to parvovirus B19, influenza, CMV and Epstein-Barr virus. According to a later genetic analysis, donors in an Asian-associated ancestry cluster had fewer N-insertions in productive TCRs than the approximately 670-donor mean. In the study, some 160 TCR beta chains were listed as associated with cytomegalovirus. Because counts were too low, seventeen rarely observed V segments, including chromosome 9 orphons, were excluded from the earlier analysis of a few hundred of the donors. A later analysis found that HLA-associated TCR beta chains were more clonally expanded and had lower generation probabilities than equally common non-associated chains. Only TCR beta chains were sequenced in this cohort, and the absence of alpha or paired-chain data limited detectable features. For the cohort, immune exposure information was limited to CMV serostatus. Because some donors lacked HLA typing at each locus, the association tests relied only on the typed subset. V-gene and J-gene trimming of TCR beta chains was associated with a missense DCLRE1C variant in a later genetic analysis, and the association was replicated in an independent cohort. Most TCR sequences were seen in very few donors, while some public TCRs were found in many individuals. The authors suggested that the approach could potentially be generalized to other disease states and immunological phenotypes. Some IMGT-functional V segments, including TRBV6-2 and TRBV6-3, could not be distinguished by the 87-base-pair reads and were therefore excluded. A later analysis associated 16,951 TCR beta sequences with specific HLA alleles at a false discovery rate of 0.05. The sequencing pipeline was judged likely to have produced a cluster of highly shared sequence variants as a technical artifact. Presence/absence analyses assumed roughly uniform sequencing depth across donors, an assumption that may not hold. Three of the identified cytomegalovirus-associated TCR beta chains were confirmed in vitro to be specific for cytomegalovirus antigens. Correlated functional status among segregating V segments might be attributable to linkage disequilibrium, but an unknown experimental factor could not be ruled out.

For this clone: Its recognized antigen is unknown. Base-call qualities are not available, and no considerably larger clone is one nucleotide away.

The method was the immunoSEQ multiplex PCR assay. For the multiplex PCR, a mixture combining 60 forward primers for TCR Vbeta segments and 13 reverse primers for TCR Jbeta segments was used. The CDR3 region of rearranged TCR beta genes was amplified from genomic DNA by a multiplex PCR assay. The Illumina HiSeq System was used to sequence the amplified TCR beta libraries as 87-base-pair reads. Concerning the study's data processing: A later analysis counted about 80 million unique TCR beta chains across the 500 to 850 repertoires, and roughly 10 million of these chains were shared by at least two donors. A nearest-neighbor algorithm error-corrected the raw reads and collapsed the reads into unique sequences, merging closely related sequences to remove PCR and sequencing errors. CDR3 sequences were aligned to IMGT reference sequences to assign V, D and J gene segments. For a sequence to be retained, a match of at least six nucleotides was required to both a V gene segment and a J gene segment. A rearrangement counted as productive if the CDR3 had no stop codons and remained in frame with V and J, and every other rearrangement counted as non-productive. Following IMGT convention, CDR3 was defined as the stretch from the second conserved V-encoded cysteine up to the conserved J-encoded phenylalanine. Sequences without an unambiguous match to a single V gene segment were excluded from the earlier analysis of over 500 of the donors. In an earlier analysis of about 590 of the donors, a V segment was called functional when productive rearrangements were above 56.7%, and segregating when the standard deviation between donors exceeded 5%. A statistical classification framework was developed to diagnose cytomegalovirus status using the catalog of TCR beta chain sequences. A later analysis assigned V and J genes by comparing TCR nucleotide sequences with IMGT/GENE-DB human TR gene sequences. The TCRdist pipeline was used in a later analysis to assign CDR3 sequences and most-parsimonious VDJ recombination scenarios. In a later analysis, every TCR beta chain was defined by the combination of its CDR3 amino acid sequence and its V-gene family, and reads without a unique V-gene family were dropped. A later analysis removed roughly 590 highly shared, low-generation-probability nucleotide sequences to deal with suspected cross-contamination and a sequencing artifact. For each public chain, a later analysis derived a clonal expansion index from normalized ranks of inferred template counts within each repertoire. A later analysis computed generation probabilities with a VDJ recombination model fitted to out-of-frame rearrangements, and checked the results against IGoR. In a later analysis, hypergeometric tests were used to score TCR-TCR, TCR-HLA and TCR-CMV co-occurrence, with a repertoire-size bias correction applied to TCR pairs. In a later analysis, false discovery rates were estimated by permuting HLA or CMV assignments 20 times. In a later analysis, co-occurring TCRs were grouped using DBSCAN, and TCRdist sequence similarity was added for clustering within HLA-allele-positive subsets. For co-occurrence clustering, repertoires with fewer than 30,000 or more than 120,000 public chains were excluded, along with a handful of repertoires with anomalous nucleotide sharing. TCRdb carries this immuneACCESS record with in-frame sequences only. Its versions omit some clonotypes, under half of them owing to an unresolved V gene in the studies checked, with the rest unexplained. That table is the source of V, J and clone size, and D and trimming were worked out from the DNA. Here the sample has 140,000 to 150,000 clones; approximately 78% occur a single time. The leading ten clones occupy about 4.1% of the sample.

In the germline V gene, CDR1 corresponds to MNHNS and CDR2 to SASEGT. The CDR3 holds 13 amino acids from the cysteine to the phenylalanine. Just the 39-base CDR3 DNA is kept, in frame starting at base 1. V is cut by 6 bases and J by 3 bases, and the space between the germline ends is 11 bases. The cohort was made up of approximately 700 healthy bone marrow donors. At the time of sampling, all cohort members were nominally healthy, though unrecorded immune exposures were likely present. The donor was CMV seropositive and belonged to the group of more than 250 seropositive cohort members. Each donor provided a peripheral blood sample, and peripheral blood mononuclear cells were used for TCR beta sequencing. The Qiagen DNeasy Blood Extraction Kit was used to extract genomic DNA from the blood cell samples.

The sequence joins TRBV6-1 to TRBJ2-5; TRBD1 is perhaps the D gene, given 6 matching bases. The sample was PBMCs. This TCR came from a woman between 35 and 50 years old in good health and CMV-seropositive. The encoded CDR3 is CASSRGQKETQYF. At the DNA level, the sequence is TGTGCCAGCAGCCGCGGACAGAAAGAGACCCAGTACTTC.